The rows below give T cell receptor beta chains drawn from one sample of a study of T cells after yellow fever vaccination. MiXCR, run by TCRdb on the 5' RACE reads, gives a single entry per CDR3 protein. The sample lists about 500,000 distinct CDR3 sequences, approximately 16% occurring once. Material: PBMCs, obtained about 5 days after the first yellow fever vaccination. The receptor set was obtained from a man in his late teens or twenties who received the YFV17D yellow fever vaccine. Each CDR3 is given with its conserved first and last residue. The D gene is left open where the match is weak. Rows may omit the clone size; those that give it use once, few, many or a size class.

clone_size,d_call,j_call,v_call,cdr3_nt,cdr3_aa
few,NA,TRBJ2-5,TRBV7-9,TGTGCCAGCAGCTTAGGTGGGATAACGAAAGAGACCCAGTACTTC,CASSLGGITKETQYF
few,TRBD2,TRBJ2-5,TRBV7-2,TGTGCCAGCTGCTATAGCGGGGGGGAAGGAGAGACCCAGTACTTC,CASCYSGGEGETQYF
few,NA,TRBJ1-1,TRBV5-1,TGCGCCAGCACCTCCACAGGGAGTTTTGAAATGAACACTGAAGCTTTCTTT,CASTSTGSFEMNTEAFF
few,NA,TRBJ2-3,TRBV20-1,TGCAGTGCTAGAGTGCGGCAGCGCACAGATACGCAGTATTTT,CSARVRQRTDTQYF
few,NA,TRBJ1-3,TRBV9,TGTGCCAGCAGCGTAACGATGTCCTCTGGAAACACCATATATTTT,CASSVTMSSGNTIYF
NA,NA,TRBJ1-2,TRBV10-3,TGTGCCGCCCGGCAGGGTGGCTACACCTTC,CAARQGGYTF
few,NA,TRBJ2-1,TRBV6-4,TGTGCCAGACACTTAGTTGGGGGAAACAATGAGCAGTTCTTC,CARHLVGGNNEQFF
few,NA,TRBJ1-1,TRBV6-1,TGTGCCAGCATCGACTGGGTCTGGGGGAGGGGAATCACTGAAGCTTTCTTT,CASIDWVWGRGITEAFF
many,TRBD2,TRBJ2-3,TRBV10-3,TGTGCCATCGGTCTGCGGGAGCCCACAGATACGCAGTATTTT,CAIGLREPTDTQYF
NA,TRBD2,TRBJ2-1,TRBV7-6,TGTGCCAGCAGCTTAAATCCTGTGGGACTAGCGGGCTCCTACAATGAGCAGTTCTTC,CASSLNPVGLAGSYNEQFF
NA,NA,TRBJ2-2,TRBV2,TGTGCCAGCAGCGAGGGACATTCGAACACCGGGGAGCTGTTTTTT,CASSEGHSNTGELFF
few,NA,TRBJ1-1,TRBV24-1,TGTGCCACCAGTGACGTAGGGGATGGACAGCCGAACACTGAAGCTTTCTTT,CATSDVGDGQPNTEAFF
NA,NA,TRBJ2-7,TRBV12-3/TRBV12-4,TGTGCCAGCAGTTTAGCGGGGCGGGGAGGCGAGCAGTACTTC,CASSLAGRGGEQYF
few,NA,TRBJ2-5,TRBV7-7,TGTGCTAGCAGCTTAGCGGTTGGGGCCTTCCAAGAGACCCAGTACTTC,CASSLAVGAFQETQYF
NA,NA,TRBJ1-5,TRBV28,TGTGCCAGCAGTTTGAGACTGTCGGGTTTGGGCAATCAGCCCCAGCATTTT,CASSLRLSGLGNQPQHF